The T cell receptor beta chain under discussion was sequenced for a study of T cells after yellow fever vaccination. Study findings and constraints: By day 5 rather than day 15, the secondary response had peaked, though it was weaker. Just a small share of clonotypes turned up in the CD4 compartment as well as the CD8 compartment. High-abundance clonotypes from the bulk population could contaminate FACS-sorted repertoires.

TCR cDNA was made by 5'RACE template switching, adding a universal primer site and UMIs. TCRdb re-derived calls from the 5' RACE reads in MiXCR, one entry per CDR3 protein. Counted here are about 320,000 distinct CDR3 sequences, around 11% occurring once; the ten biggest clones make up about 3%. V lost 10 bases and J lost 9, with 19 bases in between. Per germline, CDR1 MRHNA and CDR2 SNTAGT. The CDR3 has 12 amino acids. Concerning this clonotype itself: Antigen: not known.

The chain couples TRBV6-4 to TRBJ2-7; a possible D gene is TRBD1 (6 bases). The source was CD4+ T cells sorted from PBMCs, collected 45 days after the yellow fever booster vaccination. The TCR comes from a young man who received the YFV17D yellow fever vaccine. The DNA of the CDR3 is TGTGCCACCCTTACCCCCCAGGGGTGGCAGTACGTC. This encodes CATLTPQGWQYV.